The rows below give T cell receptor beta chains drawn from one sample of a study of human CD8 memory T cell subsets. TCRdb reprocessed the 5' RACE reads, with one entry per CDR3 protein and no DNA. The sample totals 10,000 to 14,000 distinct CDR3 sequences. The material sequenced was CD8+ T cells from PBMCs. The origin of the receptors is a human donor in good health. The CDR3 runs from the conserved cysteine through the conserved F or W. Each record gives: clone size, V gene, J gene, CDR3 protein. For some rows the clone size is stated as once, few or many, or as a class when expanded; others skip it.

clone size: -; V gene: TRBV19; J gene: TRBJ2-2; CDR3 protein: CASSIVYGELFF
clone size: -; V gene: TRBV7-6; J gene: TRBJ1-2; CDR3 protein: CASSLGRVDYGYTF
clone size: -; V gene: TRBV20-1; J gene: TRBJ2-1; CDR3 protein: CSAASTSSYNEQFF
clone size: -; V gene: TRBV10-3; J gene: TRBJ1-1; CDR3 protein: CASRDGYTEAFF
clone size: medium-sized; V gene: TRBV5-1; J gene: TRBJ2-1; CDR3 protein: CASSFRNEQFF
clone size: -; V gene: TRBV4-1; J gene: TRBJ2-1; CDR3 protein: CASSQDFSEHNEQFF
clone size: -; V gene: TRBV9; J gene: TRBJ2-5; CDR3 protein: CASSVDMQTQYF
clone size: -; V gene: TRBV15; J gene: TRBJ1-4; CDR3 protein: CATSRGFGGLFF
clone size: -; V gene: TRBV5-4; J gene: TRBJ1-5; CDR3 protein: CASSLMAGEQPQHF
clone size: -; V gene: TRBV14; J gene: TRBJ2-7; CDR3 protein: CASSQQPDSSAYEQYF
clone size: -; V gene: TRBV9; J gene: TRBJ2-5; CDR3 protein: CASSVAAGAQETQYF
clone size: -; V gene: TRBV3-1; J gene: TRBJ2-3; CDR3 protein: CASSPTGYGGTDTQYF
clone size: medium-sized; V gene: TRBV28; J gene: TRBJ2-7; CDR3 protein: CASSFGGNEQYF
clone size: -; V gene: TRBV21-1; J gene: TRBJ2-5; CDR3 protein: CASSKSSRGLAGGGTAETQYF
clone size: medium-sized; V gene: TRBV21-1; J gene: TRBJ2-2; CDR3 protein: CASSKGTNQHGPNTGELFF
clone size: -; V gene: TRBV7-9; J gene: TRBJ1-1; CDR3 protein: CASRGRTGEGITEAFF
clone size: medium-sized; V gene: TRBV4-2; J gene: TRBJ1-6; CDR3 protein: CASSQAVSLPLHF
clone size: large; V gene: TRBV28; J gene: TRBJ2-7; CDR3 protein: CASSLFSEQYF
clone size: -; V gene: TRBV12-1; J gene: TRBJ2-2; CDR3 protein: CASSLHLGLAGVVGELFF
clone size: -; V gene: TRBV7-9; J gene: TRBJ2-5; CDR3 protein: CASSTQVQETQYF
clone size: medium-sized; V gene: TRBV28; J gene: TRBJ1-5; CDR3 protein: CASSSDRDNQPQHF
clone size: -; V gene: TRBV7-6; J gene: TRBJ2-1; CDR3 protein: CASSFRDTSYNEQFF
clone size: -; V gene: TRBV6-8; J gene: TRBJ1-2; CDR3 protein: CASSYSYPSIDRDSHRGGYTF
clone size: -; V gene: TRBV12-5; J gene: TRBJ1-3; CDR3 protein: CASGYKDPGNTIYF